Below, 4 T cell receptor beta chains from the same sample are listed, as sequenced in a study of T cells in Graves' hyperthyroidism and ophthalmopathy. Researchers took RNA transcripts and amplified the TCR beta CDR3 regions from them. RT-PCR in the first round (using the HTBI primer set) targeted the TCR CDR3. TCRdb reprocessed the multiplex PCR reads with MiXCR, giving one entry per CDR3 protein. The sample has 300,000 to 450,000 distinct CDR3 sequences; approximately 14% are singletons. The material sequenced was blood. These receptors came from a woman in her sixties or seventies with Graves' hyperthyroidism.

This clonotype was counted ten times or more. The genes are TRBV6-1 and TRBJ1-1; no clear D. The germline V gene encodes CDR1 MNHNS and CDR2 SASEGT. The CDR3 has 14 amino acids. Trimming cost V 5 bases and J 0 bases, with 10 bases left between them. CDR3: CASSRRGLNTEAFF. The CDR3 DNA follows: TGTGCCAGCAGTCGGCGCGGTCTGAACACTGAAGCTTTCTTT.

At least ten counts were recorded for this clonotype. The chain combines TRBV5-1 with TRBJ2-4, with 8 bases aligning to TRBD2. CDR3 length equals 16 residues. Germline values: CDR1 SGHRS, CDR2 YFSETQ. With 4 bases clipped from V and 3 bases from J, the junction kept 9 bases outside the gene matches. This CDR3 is CASSQGLETIKNIQYF. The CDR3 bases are TGCGCCAGCAGCCAGGGACTAGAAACCATCAAAAACATTCAGTACTTC.

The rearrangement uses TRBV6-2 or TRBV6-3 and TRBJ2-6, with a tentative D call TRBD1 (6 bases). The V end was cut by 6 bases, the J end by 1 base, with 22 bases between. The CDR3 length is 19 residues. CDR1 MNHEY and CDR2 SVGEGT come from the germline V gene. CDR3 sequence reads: CASSSLGQGTKSGANVLTF. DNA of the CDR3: TGTGCCAGCAGCTCGCTGGGGCAGGGGACCAAATCTGGGGCCAACGTCCTGACTTTC.

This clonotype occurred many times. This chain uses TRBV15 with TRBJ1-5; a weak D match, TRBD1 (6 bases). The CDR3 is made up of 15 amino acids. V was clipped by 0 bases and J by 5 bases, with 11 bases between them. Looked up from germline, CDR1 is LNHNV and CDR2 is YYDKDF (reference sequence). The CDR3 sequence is CATSRDLRGDQPQHF. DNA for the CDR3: TGTGCCACCAGCAGAGATTTGAGGGGGGATCAGCCCCAGCATTTT.